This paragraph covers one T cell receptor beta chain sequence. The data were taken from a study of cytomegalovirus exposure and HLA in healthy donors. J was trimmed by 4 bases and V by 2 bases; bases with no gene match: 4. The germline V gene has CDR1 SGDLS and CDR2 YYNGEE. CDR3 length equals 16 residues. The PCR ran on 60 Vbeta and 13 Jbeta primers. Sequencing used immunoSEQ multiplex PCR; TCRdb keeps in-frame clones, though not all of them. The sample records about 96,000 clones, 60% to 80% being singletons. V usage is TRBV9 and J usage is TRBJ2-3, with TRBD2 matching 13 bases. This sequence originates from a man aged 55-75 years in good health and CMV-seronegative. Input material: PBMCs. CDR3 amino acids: CASSVAGTSGADTQYF. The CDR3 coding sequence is TGTGCCAGCAGCGTCGCCGGGACTAGCGGGGCAGATACGCAGTATTTT. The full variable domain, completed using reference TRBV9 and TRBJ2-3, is DSGVTQTPKHLITATGQRVTLRCSPRSGDLSVYWYQQSLDQGLQFLIQYYNGEERAKGNILERFSAQQFPDLHSELNLSSLELGDSALYFCASSVAGTSGADTQYFGPGTRLTVL.